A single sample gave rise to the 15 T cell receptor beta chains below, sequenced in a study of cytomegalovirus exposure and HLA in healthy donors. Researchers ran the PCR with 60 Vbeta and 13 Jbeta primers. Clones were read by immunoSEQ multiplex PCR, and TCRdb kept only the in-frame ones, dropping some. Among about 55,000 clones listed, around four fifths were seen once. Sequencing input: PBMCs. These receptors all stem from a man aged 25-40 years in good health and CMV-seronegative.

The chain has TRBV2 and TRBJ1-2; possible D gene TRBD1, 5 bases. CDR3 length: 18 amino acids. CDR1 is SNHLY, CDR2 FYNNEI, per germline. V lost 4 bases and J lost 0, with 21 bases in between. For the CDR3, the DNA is TGTGCCAGCAGTGCGTCATCCGGACAAGCGACAGCTAACTATGGCTACACCTTC. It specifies CASSASSGQATANYGYTF.

The DNA for the CDR3 is TGTGCCAGCAGCTCGAGACAGGGCAACACTGAAGCTTTCTTT. Encoded protein: CASSSRQGNTEAFF. The chain joins TRBV5-5 to TRBJ1-1; 7 bases agree with TRBD1. The germline gives CDR1 SGHKS, CDR2 YYEKEE (reference sequence). The CDR3 runs 14 residues. J lost 2 bases, V lost 3 bases, and 4 bases had no gene match.

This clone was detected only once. The CDR3 coding sequence is TGCAGCGCCCAACGGGAGCGCAGGCACCAAGAGACCCAGTACTTC. Protein product: CSAQRERRHQETQYF. The rearrangement links TRBV29-1 to TRBJ2-5; TRBD2 is a possible D gene (6 bases). V was trimmed by 7 bases and J by 0 bases, leaving 18 bases between them. The CDR3 consists of 15 residues. Germline V CDR1 and CDR2: SQVTM, ANQGSEA. The full variable domain, its missing parts supplied by reference TRBV29-1 and TRBJ2-5, is SAVISQKPSRDICQRGTSLTIQCQVDSQVTMMFWYRQQPGQSLTLIATANQGSEATYESGFVIDKFPISRPNLTFSTLTVSNMSPEDSSIYLCSAQRERRHQETQYFGPGTRLLVL.

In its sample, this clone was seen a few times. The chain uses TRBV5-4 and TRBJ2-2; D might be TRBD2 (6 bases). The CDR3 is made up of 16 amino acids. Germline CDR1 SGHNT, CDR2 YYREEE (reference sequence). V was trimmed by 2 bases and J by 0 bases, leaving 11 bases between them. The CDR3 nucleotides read TGTGCCAGCAGCTTTTGGGCGGGATCGAACACCGGGGAGCTGTTTTTT. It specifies CASSFWAGSNTGELFF.

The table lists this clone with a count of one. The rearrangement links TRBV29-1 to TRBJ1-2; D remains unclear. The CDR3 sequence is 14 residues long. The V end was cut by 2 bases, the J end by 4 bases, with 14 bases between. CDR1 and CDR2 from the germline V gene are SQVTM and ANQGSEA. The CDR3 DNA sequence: TGCAGCGTTGAAAACCCGCTCGGGGTCTATGGCTACACCTTC. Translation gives CSVENPLGVYGYTF.

The CDR3: CASSQDRRGTQHF. CDR3 bases: TGTGCCAGCAGCCAAGACCGACGGGGGACCCAGCATTTT. The chain joins TRBV4-2 to TRBJ1-5, with D maybe TRBD1 (5 bases). The CDR3 contains 13 residues. Trimming took off 0 bases at V and 11 bases at J, with 11 bases between the two ends. Looked up from germline, CDR1 is LGHNA and CDR2 is YNFKEQ.

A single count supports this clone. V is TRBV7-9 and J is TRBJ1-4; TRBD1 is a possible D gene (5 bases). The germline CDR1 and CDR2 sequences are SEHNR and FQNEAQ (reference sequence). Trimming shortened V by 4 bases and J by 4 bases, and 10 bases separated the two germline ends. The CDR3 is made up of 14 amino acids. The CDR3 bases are TGTGCCAGCAGCTACGACAGCCTTAATGAAAAACTGTTTTTT. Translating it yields CASSYDSLNEKLFF.

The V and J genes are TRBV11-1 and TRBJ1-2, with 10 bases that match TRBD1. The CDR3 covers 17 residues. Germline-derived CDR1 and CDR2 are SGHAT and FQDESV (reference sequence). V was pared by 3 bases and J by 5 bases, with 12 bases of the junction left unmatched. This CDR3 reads CASSFFTGTGAKYGYTF. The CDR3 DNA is TGTGCCAGCAGCTTTTTCACCGGGACAGGGGCGAAGTATGGCTACACCTTC.

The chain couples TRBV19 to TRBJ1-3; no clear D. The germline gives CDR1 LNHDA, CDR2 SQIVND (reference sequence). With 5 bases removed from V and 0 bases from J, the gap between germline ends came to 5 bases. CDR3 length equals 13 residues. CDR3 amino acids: CASSQFSGNTIYF. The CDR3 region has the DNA TGTGCCAGTAGTCAGTTCTCTGGAAACACCATATATTTT. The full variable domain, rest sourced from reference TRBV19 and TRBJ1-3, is DGGITQSPKYLFRKEGQNVTLSCEQNLNHDAMYWYRQDPGQGLRLIYYSQIVNDFQKGDIAEGYSVSREKKESFPLTVTSAQKNPTAFYLCASSQFSGNTIYFGEGSWLTVV.

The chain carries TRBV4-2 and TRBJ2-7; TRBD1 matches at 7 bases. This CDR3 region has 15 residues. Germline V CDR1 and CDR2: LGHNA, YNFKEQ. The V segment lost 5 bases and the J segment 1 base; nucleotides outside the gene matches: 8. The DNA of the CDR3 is TGTGCCAGCAGCTCCCGACAGACAGGGTCCTACGAGCAGTACTTC. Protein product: CASSSRQTGSYEQYF.

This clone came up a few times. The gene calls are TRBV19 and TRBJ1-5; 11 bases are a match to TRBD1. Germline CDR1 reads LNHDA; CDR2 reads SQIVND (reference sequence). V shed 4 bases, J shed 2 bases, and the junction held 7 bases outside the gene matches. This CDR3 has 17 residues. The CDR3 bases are TGTGCCAGTAGTAGCCGGGACAGGGGGTCTGGCAATCAGCCCCAGCATTTT. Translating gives CASSSRDRGSGNQPQHF.

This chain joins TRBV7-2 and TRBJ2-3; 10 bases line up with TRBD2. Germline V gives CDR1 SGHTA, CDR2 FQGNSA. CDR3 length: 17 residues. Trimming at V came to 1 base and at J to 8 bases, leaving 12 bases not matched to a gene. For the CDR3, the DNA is TGTGCCAGCAGCTTAGGGGGAGCGGGAGGGGCACTGGTTACGCAGTATTTT. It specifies CASSLGGAGGALVTQYF.

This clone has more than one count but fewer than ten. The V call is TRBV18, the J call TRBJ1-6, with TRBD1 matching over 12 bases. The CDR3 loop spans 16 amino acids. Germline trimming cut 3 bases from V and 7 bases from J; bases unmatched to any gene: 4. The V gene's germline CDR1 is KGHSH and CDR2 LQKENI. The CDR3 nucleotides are TGTGCCAGCTCACCCCGGGACAGGGGGCGGAATTCACCCCTCCACTTT. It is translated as CASSPRDRGRNSPLHF.

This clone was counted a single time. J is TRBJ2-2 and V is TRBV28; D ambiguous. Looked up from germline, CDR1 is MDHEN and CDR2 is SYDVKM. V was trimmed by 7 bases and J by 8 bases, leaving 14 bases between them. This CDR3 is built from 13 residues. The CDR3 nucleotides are TGTGCCAGCATACGCGGCCGCTTAGGGGAGCTGTTTTTT. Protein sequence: CASIRGRLGELFF.

The CDR3 coding sequence is TGTGCCAGCAGGACAGGGTGGAACACTGAAGCTTTCTTT. Amino acids: CASRTGWNTEAFF. The chain carries TRBV2 and TRBJ1-1; 7 nucleotides align to TRBD1. The CDR3 length is 13 residues. CDR1 SNHLY and CDR2 FYNNEI come from the germline V gene. The J segment lost 1 base and the V segment lost 6 bases, leaving 2 bases of the junction unmatched.